The rows below give T cell receptor beta chains drawn from one sample of a study of post-analysis software for immune sequencing data. One entry per CDR3 protein, called by TCRdb with MiXCR from the PCR reads. The sample records fewer than 850,000 distinct CDR3 sequences, about 32% being singletons. Sequenced input: blood. The receptors originated from a girl aged 5-17 years with multiple sclerosis. The conserved cysteine and the conserved F or W are not part of the CDR3 here. The listing skips clone size in some rows; elsewhere it reads once, few, many or a size class.

j_call clone_size v_call cdr3_aa
TRBJ2-1 NA TRBV12-3/TRBV12-4 ASSLEGRDSSSYNEQF
TRBJ2-7 NA TRBV18 ASSPGTSGRARMYEQY
TRBJ1-2 NA TRBV11-1 ASSSSRRSYGYT
TRBJ2-1 few TRBV7-9 ASSLAPSTYSYNEQF
TRBJ1-3 NA TRBV20-1 SARTDQSSGNTIY
TRBJ2-1 NA TRBV4-1 ASSQGSGAYNEQF
TRBJ1-2 NA TRBV25-1 ASSDWEPMDGYT
TRBJ2-7 many TRBV6-5 ASGAWEQY
TRBJ1-6 many TRBV2 ASSPDSNSPLH
TRBJ1-2 few TRBV29-1 SVALRRNYGYT
TRBJ1-2 few TRBV4-1 ASSQGDRAYGYT
TRBJ2-1 few TRBV12-3/TRBV12-4 ASSLGGGVNEQF
TRBJ2-3 NA TRBV7-2 ASSPTGGRGDTQY
TRBJ2-7 once TRBV6-5 ASQLAGGTSYEQY
TRBJ2-3 many TRBV5-1 ASSLDGTGTDTQY
TRBJ2-1 few TRBV2 ASSAGTMIGEQF
NA few TRBV4-3 ASSQQTGGGQTQY
TRBJ2-7 NA TRBV6-1 ASRLTGNSLEQY
TRBJ2-3 few TRBV7-2 ASSFILSSTDTQY
TRBJ2-7 many TRBV29-1 SVEISYEQY
TRBJ2-4 few TRBV5-1 ASSHNTGTENIQY
TRBJ1-4 few TRBV5-1 ASSLAGQRATNEKLF
TRBJ1-2 NA TRBV27 ASSLRQGLLPYGYT
TRBJ2-5 NA TRBV29-1 SVEGGEGVETQY
TRBJ1-5 few TRBV5-6 ASSLRAGAVLQPQH
TRBJ2-4 NA TRBV20-1 SARVPTGLKNIQY
TRBJ2-5 few TRBV12-3/TRBV12-4 ASRPLNQETQY
TRBJ2-7 NA TRBV7-2 ASSSTGERQY
TRBJ2-1 many TRBV7-9 ASSYAGLLAGNDGQF
TRBJ1-2 few TRBV29-1 SVVTGGRYGYT
TRBJ2-7 many TRBV5-1 ASGSGRRLNPGDEQY
TRBJ2-7 NA TRBV5-1 ASSFLGGEQY
TRBJ1-2 NA TRBV10-3 AISEGTERRYGYT
TRBJ1-2 NA TRBV6-5 ASSLFGSSGQANYGHT
TRBJ1-3 NA TRBV5-1 ASSPTGPVGGTIY
TRBJ2-1 NA TRBV29-1 SVERGAGSNEQF
TRBJ2-7 few TRBV9 ASSATSGTYEQY
TRBJ2-1 few TRBV28 ASSLYPDNEQF
TRBJ2-7 NA TRBV28 ASSLATTSGYSYEQY
TRBJ2-2 few TRBV24-1 ATSDQLQPNTGELF
TRBJ1-4 few TRBV10-3 ATREAATNEKLF
TRBJ1-2 NA TRBV7-2 ASSPQGNGYT
TRBJ2-3 NA TRBV4-3 ASSQKNPTLSPDTQY
TRBJ2-7 NA TRBV5-1 ASSPREGAISYEQY
NA few TRBV7-9 ASSPSGGEQY